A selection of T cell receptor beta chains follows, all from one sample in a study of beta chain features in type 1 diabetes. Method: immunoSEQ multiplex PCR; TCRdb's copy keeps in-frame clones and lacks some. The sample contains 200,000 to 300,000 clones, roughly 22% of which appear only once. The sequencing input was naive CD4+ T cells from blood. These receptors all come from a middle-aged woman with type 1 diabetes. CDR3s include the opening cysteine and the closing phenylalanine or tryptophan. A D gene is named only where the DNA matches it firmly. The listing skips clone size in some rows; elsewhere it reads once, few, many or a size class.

CDR3nt: TGCGCCAGCAGCTTCGACGGGACAGCGGGAGATGGCTACACCTTC; CDR3aa: CASSFDGTAGDGYTF; abundance: .; v_gene: TRBV5-1; d_gene: TRBD1; j_gene: TRBJ1-2
CDR3nt: TGTGCCAGCACCGGGGGGGGGACGGATAACACCGGGGAGCTGTTTTTT; CDR3aa: CASTGGGTDNTGELFF; abundance: few; v_gene: TRBV9; d_gene: TRBD2; j_gene: TRBJ2-2
CDR3nt: TGTGCCACCAGCAGGGGGACACCTGGGGATACGCAGTATTTT; CDR3aa: CATSRGTPGDTQYF; abundance: few; v_gene: TRBV15; d_gene: .; j_gene: TRBJ2-3
CDR3nt: TGTGCCAGCAGCCAGCCCGACAGGGGGCAGAATGAAAAACTGTTTTTT; CDR3aa: CASSQPDRGQNEKLFF; abundance: few; v_gene: TRBV4-2; d_gene: TRBD1; j_gene: TRBJ1-4
CDR3nt: TGTGCCAGCTCACTCGCGACTGGAGTTTCCTTCGGTACGCAGTATTTT; CDR3aa: CASSLATGVSFGTQYF; abundance: few; v_gene: TRBV18; d_gene: .; j_gene: TRBJ2-3
CDR3nt: TGTGCCAGCAGCTTAGACGGGGGGGGCACTGAAGCTTTCTTT; CDR3aa: CASSLDGGGTEAFF; abundance: few; v_gene: TRBV7-2; d_gene: .; j_gene: TRBJ1-1
CDR3nt: TGTGCCAGCAGCTCACACGGACTATTCACCGGGGAGCTGTTTTTT; CDR3aa: CASSSHGLFTGELFF; abundance: few; v_gene: TRBV7-2; d_gene: .; j_gene: TRBJ2-2
CDR3nt: TGTGCCAGCTCACCTGGACAGAGCTCCTACGAGCAGTACTTC; CDR3aa: CASSPGQSSYEQYF; abundance: .; v_gene: TRBV18; d_gene: .; j_gene: TRBJ2-7
CDR3nt: TGCGCCAGCAGCCAAGACGCGCGAGGGCGGCAGCCCCAGCATTTT; CDR3aa: CASSQDARGRQPQHF; abundance: few; v_gene: TRBV4-3; d_gene: .; j_gene: TRBJ1-5
CDR3nt: TGTGCCAGCAGCAAAGTTGGAGGGAAGGCGCTCTACAATGAGCAGTTCTTC; CDR3aa: CASSKVGGKALYNEQFF; abundance: few; v_gene: TRBV21-1; d_gene: .; j_gene: TRBJ2-1
CDR3nt: TGTGCCAGCAGTGTTCGGGGGGACTATGGCTACACCTTC; CDR3aa: CASSVRGDYGYTF; abundance: .; v_gene: TRBV27; d_gene: .; j_gene: TRBJ1-2
CDR3nt: TGTGCCAGCAGTGAACAGGGTTACACTGAAGCTTTCTTT; CDR3aa: CASSEQGYTEAFF; abundance: .; v_gene: TRBV2; d_gene: .; j_gene: TRBJ1-1
CDR3nt: TGTGCCAGCAGTGGACAGGGGCTAAATGGTGAAAAACTGTTTTTT; CDR3aa: CASSGQGLNGEKLFF; abundance: .; v_gene: TRBV2; d_gene: TRBD1; j_gene: TRBJ1-4
CDR3nt: TGTGCCAGCAGCTTAGCCCAGAACACTGAAGCTTTCTTT; CDR3aa: CASSLAQNTEAFF; abundance: few; v_gene: TRBV7-9; d_gene: .; j_gene: TRBJ1-1
CDR3nt: TGTGCCAGCAGCGACAGAAGCGAGCAGTACTTC; CDR3aa: CASSDRSEQYF; abundance: few; v_gene: TRBV2; d_gene: .; j_gene: TRBJ2-7
CDR3nt: TGTGCCAGCAGCGTAGGTACAGGGGGCCGGGGGGAGCAGTTCTTC; CDR3aa: CASSVGTGGRGEQFF; abundance: few; v_gene: TRBV9; d_gene: TRBD1; j_gene: TRBJ2-1
CDR3nt: TGTGCCAGCAGTAAAGTCGGGGGAAACACTGAAGCTTTCTTT; CDR3aa: CASSKVGGNTEAFF; abundance: .; v_gene: TRBV7-8; d_gene: .; j_gene: TRBJ1-1
CDR3nt: TGTGCCAGCAGCCGACTAGCGGGTAGCACAGATACGCAGTATTTT; CDR3aa: CASSRLAGSTDTQYF; abundance: .; v_gene: TRBV7-9; d_gene: TRBD2; j_gene: TRBJ2-3
CDR3nt: TGTGCCAGCAGCCAACAGGGCGTACCACCCTACGAGCAGTACTTC; CDR3aa: CASSQQGVPPYEQYF; abundance: few; v_gene: TRBV11-2; d_gene: .; j_gene: TRBJ2-7
CDR3nt: TGCGCCAGCAGCTTGTTGAGTCCGGAGACCCAGTACTTC; CDR3aa: CASSLLSPETQYF; abundance: few; v_gene: TRBV5-1; d_gene: .; j_gene: TRBJ2-5
CDR3nt: TGTGCCTGGAGTGGACAGGGGGCTTGGGAAAAACTGTTTTTT; CDR3aa: CAWSGQGAWEKLFF; abundance: .; v_gene: TRBV30; d_gene: TRBD1; j_gene: TRBJ1-4
CDR3nt: TGTGCCAGCAACTTACTAGCGGGCCCCTACGAGCAGTACTTC; CDR3aa: CASNLLAGPYEQYF; abundance: .; v_gene: TRBV2; d_gene: TRBD2; j_gene: TRBJ2-7
CDR3nt: TGTGCCACCAGCAGAGATCGGGCGAGAGGGGAGACCCAGTACTTC; CDR3aa: CATSRDRARGETQYF; abundance: .; v_gene: TRBV15; d_gene: .; j_gene: TRBJ2-5
CDR3nt: TGTGCCTGGTCCGGGACAGGGGTTGCAAAACTGTTTTTT; CDR3aa: CAWSGTGVAKLFF; abundance: few; v_gene: TRBV30; d_gene: TRBD1; j_gene: TRBJ1-4
CDR3nt: TGTGCCTGGACACGGGAGGAATTCTACAATGAGCAGTTCTTC; CDR3aa: CAWTREEFYNEQFF; abundance: .; v_gene: TRBV30; d_gene: TRBD2; j_gene: TRBJ2-1
CDR3nt: TGTGCCACGACAGCGTCTGGGGCCAACGTCCTGACTTTC; CDR3aa: CATTASGANVLTF; abundance: few; v_gene: TRBV2; d_gene: .; j_gene: TRBJ2-6
CDR3nt: TGCGCCAGCAGCCCTGGGGCCCAGGGCTCCTACGAGCAGTACTTC; CDR3aa: CASSPGAQGSYEQYF; abundance: .; v_gene: TRBV5-1; d_gene: .; j_gene: TRBJ2-7
CDR3nt: TGTGCCTGGACTCCCTCTAGCACAGATACGCAGTATTTT; CDR3aa: CAWTPSSTDTQYF; abundance: .; v_gene: TRBV30; d_gene: .; j_gene: TRBJ2-3
CDR3nt: TGCGCCAGCAGCTTTGGTGACAGGATGGAGACCCAGTACTTC; CDR3aa: CASSFGDRMETQYF; abundance: few; v_gene: TRBV5-1; d_gene: .; j_gene: TRBJ2-5
CDR3nt: TGTGCCTTACCGACGGGTTGGAACGGGGAGCTGTTTTTT; CDR3aa: CALPTGWNGELFF; abundance: few; v_gene: TRBV30; d_gene: .; j_gene: TRBJ2-2
CDR3nt: TGTGCCTGGAGTGGGCGACAGTGGGTAAAGGAAAAACTGTTTTTT; CDR3aa: CAWSGRQWVKEKLFF; abundance: .; v_gene: TRBV30; d_gene: .; j_gene: TRBJ1-4
CDR3nt: TGTGCCAGCAGTCTGGGACTAGCGGGTTACGAGCAGTACTTC; CDR3aa: CASSLGLAGYEQYF; abundance: few; v_gene: TRBV27; d_gene: TRBD2; j_gene: TRBJ2-7
CDR3nt: TGTGCCAGCAGCTTGGCCTGGACTAGCGGGGCAGATACGCAGTATTTT; CDR3aa: CASSLAWTSGADTQYF; abundance: .; v_gene: TRBV7-2; d_gene: TRBD2; j_gene: TRBJ2-3
CDR3nt: TGTGCCAGCAGTTTCCGACAGGGGGGGAAGGAGACCCAGTACTTC; CDR3aa: CASSFRQGGKETQYF; abundance: .; v_gene: TRBV27; d_gene: TRBD1; j_gene: TRBJ2-5
CDR3nt: TGCAGCGTTGTACTTGGTGGGACAGGGCTCGAGGTACCCCAGCATTTT; CDR3aa: CSVVLGGTGLEVPQHF; abundance: .; v_gene: TRBV29-1; d_gene: TRBD1; j_gene: TRBJ1-5
CDR3nt: TGTGCCAGCAGCTTAGCGGACACCTACGAGCAGTACTTC; CDR3aa: CASSLADTYEQYF; abundance: few; v_gene: TRBV7-9; d_gene: .; j_gene: TRBJ2-7
CDR3nt: TGTGCCAGTAGTCAAGCGTACAGCACAGATACGCAGTATTTT; CDR3aa: CASSQAYSTDTQYF; abundance: .; v_gene: TRBV19; d_gene: .; j_gene: TRBJ2-3
CDR3nt: TGTGCCAGCAGCTTAGGAGAAGCGGGGGTCTCCCAAGAGACCCAGTACTTC; CDR3aa: CASSLGEAGVSQETQYF; abundance: .; v_gene: TRBV7-2; d_gene: TRBD2; j_gene: TRBJ2-5
CDR3nt: TGTGCCAGCAGCCGGAGCCTCTTCGACAATGAGCAGTTCTTC; CDR3aa: CASSRSLFDNEQFF; abundance: few; v_gene: TRBV7-8; d_gene: .; j_gene: TRBJ2-1
CDR3nt: TGTGCCTGGGATTACGGGAGAGCAGATACGCAGTATTTT; CDR3aa: CAWDYGRADTQYF; abundance: few; v_gene: TRBV30; d_gene: .; j_gene: TRBJ2-3
CDR3nt: TGTGCCAGCAGCCCCGGAGGGGGCAGGGGCAACTACGAGCAGTACTTC; CDR3aa: CASSPGGGRGNYEQYF; abundance: .; v_gene: TRBV9; d_gene: .; j_gene: TRBJ2-7
CDR3nt: TGTGCCGGGTCCGACAGGGCGGATTCACCCCTCCACTTT; CDR3aa: CAGSDRADSPLHF; abundance: .; v_gene: TRBV2; d_gene: TRBD1; j_gene: TRBJ1-6
CDR3nt: TGCAGCGTTGCCACAGACAGGGGGCGGGAGCAGTACTTC; CDR3aa: CSVATDRGREQYF; abundance: .; v_gene: TRBV29-1; d_gene: TRBD1; j_gene: TRBJ2-7
CDR3nt: TGCGCCAGCAGCCCCACTAGCGGGAGGGCATATGAGCAGTTCTTC; CDR3aa: CASSPTSGRAYEQFF; abundance: .; v_gene: TRBV4-3; d_gene: TRBD2; j_gene: TRBJ2-1
CDR3nt: TGTGCCAGCTCACCACCAAGTTCAGCGGGAGCGTACGAGCAGTACTTC; CDR3aa: CASSPPSSAGAYEQYF; abundance: .; v_gene: TRBV18; d_gene: TRBD2; j_gene: TRBJ2-7
CDR3nt: TGTGCCAGCAGCTTGGCGGGACAGGGGGCAAGAAATGAGCAGTTCTTC; CDR3aa: CASSLAGQGARNEQFF; abundance: few; v_gene: TRBV5-6; d_gene: TRBD1; j_gene: TRBJ2-1
CDR3nt: TGCGCCAGCAGCCAGACTAGCTTCACAGATACGCAGTATTTT; CDR3aa: CASSQTSFTDTQYF; abundance: few; v_gene: TRBV5-1; d_gene: TRBD2; j_gene: TRBJ2-3
CDR3nt: TGTGCCAGCAAGTGGGGCCAGAGTCCCTACAATGAGCAGTTCTTC; CDR3aa: CASKWGQSPYNEQFF; abundance: .; v_gene: TRBV2; d_gene: .; j_gene: TRBJ2-1
CDR3nt: TGTGCCAGCAGCTTCTCAGGTACCTACGAGCAGTACTTC; CDR3aa: CASSFSGTYEQYF; abundance: .; v_gene: TRBV11-1; d_gene: .; j_gene: TRBJ2-7
CDR3nt: TGCGCCAGCAGCCAAGGGGGACAGGGAGCGACACCCCTCCACTTT; CDR3aa: CASSQGGQGATPLHF; abundance: .; v_gene: TRBV4-3; d_gene: TRBD1; j_gene: TRBJ1-6
CDR3nt: TGTGCCAGCAGTGAAAGGGGGTTTAGCTCAAATGAGCAGTTCTTC; CDR3aa: CASSERGFSSNEQFF; abundance: .; v_gene: TRBV2; d_gene: .; j_gene: TRBJ2-1
CDR3nt: TGTGCCAGTCCTGACCTCCGACTTAATGAAAAACTGTTTTTT; CDR3aa: CASPDLRLNEKLFF; abundance: .; v_gene: TRBV6-4; d_gene: .; j_gene: TRBJ1-4
CDR3nt: TGTGCCAGCAGCCAGGCCGGAGGCTTAGGGACCGGGGAGCTGTTTTTT; CDR3aa: CASSQAGGLGTGELFF; abundance: .; v_gene: TRBV4-2; d_gene: .; j_gene: TRBJ2-2
CDR3nt: TGTGCCAGCAATGGAGGGAAGCCCTATGGCTACACCTTC; CDR3aa: CASNGGKPYGYTF; abundance: .; v_gene: TRBV2; d_gene: .; j_gene: TRBJ1-2
CDR3nt: TGCGCCAGCAGCTTAGGGGACAGTAGCAATCAGCCCCAGCATTTT; CDR3aa: CASSLGDSSNQPQHF; abundance: few; v_gene: TRBV5-1; d_gene: TRBD1; j_gene: TRBJ1-5
CDR3nt: TGCGCCAGCAGCTTGGAGACAGGGGGCCCCGGCGAGCAGTACTTC; CDR3aa: CASSLETGGPGEQYF; abundance: .; v_gene: TRBV5-1; d_gene: TRBD1; j_gene: TRBJ2-7
CDR3nt: TGCAGCGTCCGAGTATACAATGAGCAGTTCTTC; CDR3aa: CSVRVYNEQFF; abundance: few; v_gene: TRBV29-1; d_gene: .; j_gene: TRBJ2-1
CDR3nt: TGTGCCAGCTCACCCGGGACAGGTCAATCCGAGCAGTACTTC; CDR3aa: CASSPGTGQSEQYF; abundance: once; v_gene: TRBV18; d_gene: TRBD1; j_gene: TRBJ2-7
CDR3nt: TGTGCCAGCAGTCCCTCCGGGACAGCTAGCACAGATACGCAGTATTTT; CDR3aa: CASSPSGTASTDTQYF; abundance: few; v_gene: TRBV6-6; d_gene: TRBD1; j_gene: TRBJ2-3